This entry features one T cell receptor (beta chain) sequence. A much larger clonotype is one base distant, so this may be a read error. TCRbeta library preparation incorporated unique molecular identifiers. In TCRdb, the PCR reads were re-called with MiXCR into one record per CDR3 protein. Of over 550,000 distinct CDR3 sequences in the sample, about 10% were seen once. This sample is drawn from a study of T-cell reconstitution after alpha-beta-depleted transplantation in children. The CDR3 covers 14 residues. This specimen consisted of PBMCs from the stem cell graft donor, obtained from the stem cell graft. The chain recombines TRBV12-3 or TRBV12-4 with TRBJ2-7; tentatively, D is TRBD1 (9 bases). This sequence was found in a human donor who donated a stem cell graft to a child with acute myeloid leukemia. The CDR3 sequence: CTSSLAGTGFEQYF. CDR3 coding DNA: TGTACCAGCAGTTTAGCGGGGACAGGGTTCGAGCAGTACTTC.